The 10 T cell receptor beta chains given below trace back to one sample, sequenced in a study of cytomegalovirus exposure and HLA in healthy donors. The PCR employed 60 Vbeta primers together with 13 Jbeta primers. Data came from immunoSEQ multiplex PCR; TCRdb stores just in-frame clones and leaves some out. Among under 200,000 clones listed, roughly 75% were seen once. The sequencing input was PBMCs. These receptors all come from a man aged 18-30 years in good health and CMV-seronegative.

The V gene is TRBV6-7, the J gene TRBJ2-5, with D perhaps TRBD2 (6 bases). TRBV6-7 is labeled an ORF, and its function is uncertain. The CDR3 spans 17 residues. Trimming pared 2 bases from V and 4 bases from J, leaving 20 bases between. CDR3 DNA sequence: TGTGCCAGCAGTTACGAGTCAGGGCGGGGCTGTGGAGAGACCCAGTACTTC. The encoded protein is CASSYESGRGCGETQYF.

V is TRBV4-1 and J is TRBJ2-1; TRBD2 agrees at 9 bases. Looked up from germline, CDR1 is MGHRA and CDR2 is YSYEKL. The CDR3 has 12 amino acids. With 1 base clipped from V and 14 bases from J, the junction kept 3 bases outside the gene matches. The CDR3 sequence is CASSQGASGKFF. CDR3 nucleotides: TGCGCCAGCAGCCAAGGGGCTAGCGGGAAGTTCTTC.

CDR3 sequence reads: CATSPGLAESPYEQYF. CDR3 in DNA: TGTGCCACCAGTCCGGGACTAGCGGAGAGTCCCTACGAGCAGTACTTC. This chain links TRBV15 with TRBJ2-5, with TRBD2 matching over 11 bases. The closer fit of TRBJ2-7 to the DNA end suggests the J call may be wrong. CDR1 is LNHNV and CDR2 is YYDKDF in the germline V gene (reference sequence). CDR3 length equals 16 residues.

The chain uses TRBV5-4 and TRBJ2-7; 7 nucleotides align to TRBD1. V trimming: 4 bases; J trimming: 2 bases; junction bases outside the gene matches: 0. CDR1 and CDR2 from the germline V gene are SGHNT and YYREEE (reference sequence). The CDR3 contains 12 residues. CDR3 in DNA: TGTGCCAGCAGCGGGACAGCCTACGAGCAGTACTTC. This sequence encodes CASSGTAYEQYF. Filled out from reference TRBV5-4 and TRBJ2-7, the complete variable domain reads ETGVTQSPTHLIKTRGQQVTLRCSSQSGHNTVSWYQQALGQGPQFIFQYYREEENGRGNFPPRFSGLQFPNYSSELNVNALELDDSALYLCASSGTAYEQYFGPGTRLTVT.

The genes are TRBV5-1 and TRBJ2-2; TRBD2 matches 12 bases. This CDR3 spans 19 amino acids. V shed 2 bases and J 3 bases; nucleotides not matched to a gene: 11. CDR1 SGHRS and CDR2 YFSETQ come from the germline V gene. CDR3 DNA sequence: TGCGCCAGCAGCTTAGCCCCGCTAGCGGGAGGGCCCTACACCGGGGAGCTGTTTTTT. Translated: CASSLAPLAGGPYTGELFF.

This clone occurred a few times. The genes are TRBV19 and TRBJ1-4; no reliable D call. There are 15 residues in the CDR3. The V and J ends lost 3 bases and 0 bases respectively, with 8 bases between them. Germline V gene data show CDR1 as LNHDA and CDR2 as SQIVND (reference sequence). CDR3 region: CASSIRGATNEKLFF. DNA for the CDR3: TGTGCCAGTAGTATTCGCGGGGCAACTAATGAAAAACTGTTTTTT.

This clone appeared a single time. The CDR3 loop reads CASSSAGGRIDEQFF. The CDR3 DNA reads as TGTGCCAGCAGCTCAGCAGGGGGCCGGATTGATGAGCAGTTCTTC. V gene TRBV7-2 combines with J gene TRBJ2-1, with 8 positions matching TRBD1. The J segment lost 8 bases and the V segment lost 4 bases, leaving 10 bases of the junction unmatched. Germline values: CDR1 SGHTA, CDR2 FQGNSA. The CDR3 consists of 15 residues. The variable domain in full, completed from reference TRBV7-2 and TRBJ2-1, reads GAGVSQSPSNKVTEKGKDVELRCDPISGHTALYWYRQSLGQGLEFLIYFQGNSAPDKSGLPSDRFSAERTGGSVSTLTIQRTQQEDSAVYLCASSSAGGRIDEQFFGPGTRLTVL.

This clone was seen more than once but under ten times. The chain carries TRBV15 and TRBJ2-3; 8 positions match TRBD2. The CDR3 length is 15 residues. Per germline, CDR1 LNHNV and CDR2 YYDKDF (reference sequence). The ends lost 5 bases at V and 5 bases at J; junction bases unmatched: 9. The CDR3 reads CATSPGGIARDTQYF. The CDR3 DNA reads TGTGCCACCAGCCCGGGGGGGATAGCGAGAGATACGCAGTATTTT.

The chain recombines TRBV29-1 with TRBJ2-3, with D perhaps TRBD1 (6 bases). Germline V lookup: CDR1 SQVTM, CDR2 ANQGSEA. This CDR3 has 14 residues. Trimming stripped 7 bases from V and 3 bases from J, with 17 bases between. The CDR3 protein is CSAVTGAVTDTQYF. Written as DNA, the CDR3 is TGCAGCGCCGTGACAGGCGCCGTTACAGATACGCAGTATTTT.

The chain uses TRBV2 and TRBJ2-7; D not certain. Trimming shortened V by 7 bases and J by 7 bases, and 14 bases separated the two germline ends. CDR3 length equals 12 residues. CDR1 is SNHLY, CDR2 FYNNEI, per germline. CDR3 coding DNA: TGTGCCAGCAATAGGAGTAGCCGAGAGCAGTACTTC. It codes for CASNRSSREQYF.